This TCR beta chain emerged from a study of T cells in Graves' hyperthyroidism and ophthalmopathy. Regarding the study as a whole: Before onset, by a median of around 6.1 months, the model predicted ophthalmopathy. A model built on 13 V-J features separated ophthalmopathy from stable hyperthyroidism.

If no ophthalmopathy progression occurred within 18 months, Graves' hyperthyroidism was stable. Notes on this clonotype: Antigen unknown.

RNA transcripts provided the source from which TCR beta CDR3 regions were amplified. The primer set for the first-round RT-PCR of the TCR CDR3 was HTBI. TCRdb reanalysed the multiplex PCR reads using MiXCR and keeps one entry per CDR3 protein. The sample shows under 450,000 distinct CDR3 sequences, around a sixth of them seen only once. Material: blood. The clonotype was recovered from a woman between 18 and 29 years old with Graves' hyperthyroidism.

CDR3 nucleotide sequence: TGTGCCAGCAGTCGCGGGGCCCGGGGCAGGGAAGAGACCCAGTACTTC. Its protein is CASSRGARGREETQYF. This rearrangement joins TRBV28 to TRBJ2-5, with D possibly TRBD2 on 6 matching bases. The germline V and J ends were trimmed by 5 bases and 3 bases, with 19 bases remaining between them. CDR1 and CDR2 from the germline V gene are MDHEN and SYDVKM. CDR3 size: 16 residues.